This passage covers 6 T cell receptor beta chains from one sample sequenced in a study of control samples from healthy donors and cancer patients. Sequencing was performed with immunoSEQ multiplex PCR; in TCRdb, only in-frame clones are kept and a portion is missing. The repertoire holds about 160,000 clones, about 94% seen once, with around 8.5% in the top ten. Sample: blood. All receptors derive from a woman aged 40-49 years in good health.

The genes are TRBV10-3 and TRBJ2-5, with 10 bases that match TRBD1. After removal of 6 bases from V and 3 bases from J, the junction contained 1 base not matched to a gene. The germline V gene has CDR1 ENHRY and CDR2 SYGVKD. The CDR3 contains 13 residues. For the CDR3, the DNA is TGTGCCATCAGGACAGGGGGCGAAGAGACCCAGTACTTC. This sequence encodes CAIRTGGEETQYF.

The gene calls are TRBV5-6 and TRBJ1-2; maybe TRBD1 (5 bases). V was trimmed by 4 bases and J by 4 bases, leaving 11 bases between them. CDR1 is SGHDT, CDR2 YYEEEE, per germline. This CDR3 has 13 residues. The CDR3 DNA follows: TGTGCCAGCAGCCAGGGCTGGAGCTATGGCTACACCTTC. It specifies CASSQGWSYGYTF.

V gene TRBV21-1 combines with J gene TRBJ2-1; the DNA was not used to check the table's D call, TRBD1. TRBV21-1 is termed a pseudogene. CDR3 length: 14 residues. CDR3 bases: TGTGCCAGCAGTCAAGGGGTGCACGACAATGAGCAGTTCTTC. Residues: CASSQGVHDNEQFF.

This chain links TRBV5-6 with TRBJ1-3; 10 nucleotides match TRBD1. Trimming at V came to 2 bases and at J to 0 bases, leaving 8 bases not matched to a gene. Germline V CDR1 and CDR2: SGHDT, YYEEEE. This CDR3 has 18 residues. Written as DNA, the CDR3 is TGTGCCAGCAGCTTCTTCGGGACAGGGGATCTCTCTGGAAACACCATATATTTT. This gives the protein CASSFFGTGDLSGNTIYF.

The gene calls are TRBV7-2 and TRBJ2-3; D is uncertain. Germline-derived CDR1 and CDR2 are SGHTA and FQGNSA. The CDR3 contains 13 residues. V lost 5 bases and J lost 6, with 12 bases in between. Here the CDR3 reads CASSPTLLDTQYF. CDR3 in DNA: TGTGCCAGCAGCCCCACCCTGCTGGATACGCAGTATTTT.

The chain is built from TRBV20-1 and TRBJ2-7; no reliable D call. This CDR3 has 13 residues. The ends were cut back, 3 bases at V and 2 bases at J, with 11 bases in the middle. Per the germline V gene, CDR1 is DFQATT and CDR2 is SNEGSKA (reference sequence). For the CDR3, the DNA is TGCAGTGCTAGTTCCAGGAGACCCTACGAGCAGTACTTC. Amino acids: CSASSRRPYEQYF.